A single sample is the source of the 9 T cell receptor beta chains below, sequenced in a study of T cells in Graves' hyperthyroidism and ophthalmopathy. Researchers took RNA transcripts and amplified the TCR beta CDR3 regions from them. The TCR CDR3 first-round RT-PCR relied on the HTBI primer set. TCRdb fed the multiplex PCR reads into MiXCR, producing one record per CDR3 protein. The sample consists of about 610,000 distinct CDR3 sequences, roughly a sixth of them appearing once. Source material: blood. These receptors all stem from a woman aged 40 to 50 with Graves' ophthalmopathy.

This clonotype was detected many times. The chain combines TRBV11-2 with TRBJ2-2; 9 bases fit TRBD2. Per the germline V gene, CDR1 is SGHAT and CDR2 is FQNNGV. This CDR3 is 17 amino acids long. Germline trimming cut 7 bases from V and 6 bases from J; bases unmatched to any gene: 15. The CDR3 DNA reads TGTGCCAGCACTCTCGGCGGGGGGGTGGTATACGCCGGGGAGCTGTTTTTT. Translating it yields CASTLGGGVVYAGELFF.

In this sample, this clonotype turned up a few times. CDR3 DNA: TGTGCCAGCAGCTTAAGGCTTGGGGTTGGCACCGGGGAGCTGTTTTTT. This gives the protein CASSLRLGVGTGELFF. V gene TRBV11-2 combines with J gene TRBJ2-2; D is uncertain. The CDR3 spans 16 residues. The germline V and J ends were trimmed by 2 bases and 4 bases, with 14 bases remaining between them. The germline CDR1 and CDR2 sequences are SGHAT and FQNNGV.

In its sample, this clonotype was seen a few times. This chain joins TRBV20-1 and TRBJ1-1; perhaps TRBD1 as D (5 bases). Trimming left V 7 bases short and J 5 bases short, with 14 bases between. CDR1 is DFQATT and CDR2 is SNEGSKA in the germline V gene (reference sequence). There are 12 residues in the CDR3. CDR3 bases: TGCAGTGTCAGTGAAGGGGAGACTGAAGCTTTCTTT. Its translation is CSVSEGETEAFF.

This clonotype was picked up a small number of times. The rearrangement joins TRBV6-1 to TRBJ1-5; no clear D gene. The CDR3 runs 13 residues. From germline, CDR1 is MNHNS and CDR2 SASEGT. V shed 5 bases and J shed 3 bases, with 8 bases lying between them. The CDR3 coding sequence is TGTGCCAGCAGTCTTAACCACAATCAGCCCCAGCATTTT. As protein: CASSLNHNQPQHF.

This clonotype has at least ten counts. The rearrangement joins TRBV7-3 to TRBJ1-1; D remains unclear. V was trimmed by 0 bases and J by 3 bases, leaving 5 bases between them. Looked up from germline, CDR1 is SGHTA and CDR2 is FQGTGA. The CDR3 is 13 residues long. CDR3 sequence: CASSLTFDTEAFF. The CDR3 region has the DNA TGTGCCAGCAGCTTAACCTTCGACACTGAAGCTTTCTTT.

The sample holds many counts of this clonotype. The chain has TRBV5-1 and TRBJ1-6, with D perhaps TRBD1 (5 bases). CDR3 length: 14 residues. The germline V and J ends were trimmed by 3 bases and 7 bases, with 11 bases remaining between them. Germline assignment: CDR1 SGHRS and CDR2 YFSETQ. CDR3 in DNA: TGCGCCAGCAGCTCGGAGGGACTAAATTCACCCCTCCACTTT. This gives the protein CASSSEGLNSPLHF.

This clonotype showed up just a few times. This chain connects TRBV20-1 to TRBJ1-1; the D gene is possibly TRBD1 (5 bases). The CDR3 loop spans 12 amino acids. Germline V gene data show CDR1 as DFQATT and CDR2 as SNEGSKA (reference sequence). V was cut by 5 bases and J by 3 bases, with 10 bases left in between. The CDR3 spells CSARLGDTEAFF. CDR3 DNA sequence: TGCAGTGCTCGTTTGGGGGACACTGAAGCTTTCTTT.

Ten or more counts support this clonotype. The V call is TRBV20-1, the J call TRBJ2-3, with TRBD2 matching over 11 bases. The junction had 9 bases not matched to a gene; V was cut back by 4 bases and J by 3 bases. This CDR3 contains 16 residues. Germline CDR1 and CDR2: DFQATT and SNEGSKA (reference sequence). CDR3 amino acids: CSATLAGVRITDTQYF. DNA for the CDR3: TGCAGTGCTACACTAGCGGGAGTTCGTATTACAGATACGCAGTATTTT.

Many counts were recorded for this clonotype. This chain connects TRBV7-2 to TRBJ2-3; 10 nucleotides align to TRBD2. The V segment lost 0 bases and the J segment 5 bases; nucleotides outside the gene matches: 11. The germline V gene encodes CDR1 SGHTA and CDR2 FQGNSA. The CDR3 is 18 amino acids. Written as DNA, the CDR3 is TGTGCCAGCAGCTTAGCCGCTAGCGGGGGCTTCGAGGGAGATACGCAGTATTTT. Its translation is CASSLAASGGFEGDTQYF.